This TCR beta chain originates from a study of T cell changes during pregnancy in multiple sclerosis. Trimming took 4 bases from V and 2 from J; bases not matched to a gene: 2. Germline values: CDR1 SEHNR, CDR2 FQNEAQ (reference sequence). The CDR3 has 15 residues. Sequencing used immunoSEQ multiplex PCR; TCRdb keeps in-frame clones, though not all of them. The sample contains about 44,000 clones, 95% to 97% of which appear only once. V gene TRBV7-9 combines with J gene TRBJ1-2; 12 bases map to TRBD1. The TCR comes from a female donor with multiple sclerosis, enrolled in a pregnancy study. The input for sequencing was peripheral blood, taken in the second trimester of pregnancy. The CDR3 spells CASSWGTGGNYGYTF. CDR3 DNA sequence: TGTGCCAGCAGCTGGGGGACAGGGGGCAACTATGGCTACACCTTC. Full variable domain (missing parts from reference TRBV7-9 and TRBJ1-2): DTGVSQNPRHKITKRGQNVTFRCDPISEHNRLYWYRQTLGQGPEFLTYFQNEAQLEKSRLLSDRFSAERPKGSFSTLEIQRTEQGDSAMYLCASSWGTGGNYGYTFGSGTRLTVV.